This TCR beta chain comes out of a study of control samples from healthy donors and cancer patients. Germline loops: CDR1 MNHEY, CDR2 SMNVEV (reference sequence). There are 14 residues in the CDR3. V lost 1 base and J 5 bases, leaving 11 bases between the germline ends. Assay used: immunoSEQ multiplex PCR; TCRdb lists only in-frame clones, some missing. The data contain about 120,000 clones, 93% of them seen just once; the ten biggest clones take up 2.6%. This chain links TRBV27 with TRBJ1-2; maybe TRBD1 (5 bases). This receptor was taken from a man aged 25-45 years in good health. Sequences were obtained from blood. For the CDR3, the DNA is TGTGCCAGCAGTTTATTTGCGGGGGGGTATGGCTACACCTTC. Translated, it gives CASSLFAGGYGYTF.